This T cell receptor beta chain was obtained from a study of beta chain features in type 1 diabetes. About the research overall: Age, gender and cell yields were similar between patients and healthy donors. Broader study findings: Shortening that was moderate but significant affected the TCRB CDR3s of Type 1 diabetes patients in all four CD4+ subsets. There was a possibility that cDNA sequencing over-represented cells with high TCR expression.

In regard to this clone: Its antigen remains unknown.

The V end was cut by 4 bases, the J end by 2 bases, with 15 bases between. The length of the CDR3 is 15 residues. The germline V gene has CDR1 MDHEN and CDR2 SYDVKM. As every portion of the isolated RNA was reverse transcribed, the sequencing read expressed TCRB transcripts. Profiled with immunoSEQ multiplex PCR; TCRdb holds only in-frame clones, not every one. The sample includes roughly 180,000 clones, about 7.9% of them seen just once. Sorting based on CD45RO/CCR7/CD25/CD127/CD95/CD27 separated CD4+ naive, central memory, regulatory and stem cell-like memory cells. Purity exceeding 95% was reached by all sorted populations.

The specimen sequenced was central memory CD4+ T cells from blood. The chain combines TRBV28 with TRBJ2-7; D is undetermined. This TCR was recovered from a man aged 18 to 29 with type 1 diabetes. DNA of the CDR3: TGTGCCAGCAGTTCCCCCGCAACCCGAGCCTACGAGCAGTACTTC. Protein product: CASSSPATRAYEQYF.